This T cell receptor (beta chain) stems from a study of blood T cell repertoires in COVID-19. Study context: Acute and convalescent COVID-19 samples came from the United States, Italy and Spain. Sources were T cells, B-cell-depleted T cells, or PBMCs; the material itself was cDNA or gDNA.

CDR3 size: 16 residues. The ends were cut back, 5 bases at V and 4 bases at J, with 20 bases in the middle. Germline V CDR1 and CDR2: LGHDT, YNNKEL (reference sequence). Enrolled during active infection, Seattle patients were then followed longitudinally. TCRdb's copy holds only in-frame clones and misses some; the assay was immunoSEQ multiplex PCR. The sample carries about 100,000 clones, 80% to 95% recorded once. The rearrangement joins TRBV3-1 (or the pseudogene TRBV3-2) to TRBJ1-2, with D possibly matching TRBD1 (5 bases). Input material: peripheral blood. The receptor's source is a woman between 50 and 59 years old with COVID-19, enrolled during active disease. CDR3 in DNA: TGTGCCAGCAGCGGTCGATTCGACAGATTCTCCTATGGCTACACCTTC. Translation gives CASSGRFDRFSYGYTF.